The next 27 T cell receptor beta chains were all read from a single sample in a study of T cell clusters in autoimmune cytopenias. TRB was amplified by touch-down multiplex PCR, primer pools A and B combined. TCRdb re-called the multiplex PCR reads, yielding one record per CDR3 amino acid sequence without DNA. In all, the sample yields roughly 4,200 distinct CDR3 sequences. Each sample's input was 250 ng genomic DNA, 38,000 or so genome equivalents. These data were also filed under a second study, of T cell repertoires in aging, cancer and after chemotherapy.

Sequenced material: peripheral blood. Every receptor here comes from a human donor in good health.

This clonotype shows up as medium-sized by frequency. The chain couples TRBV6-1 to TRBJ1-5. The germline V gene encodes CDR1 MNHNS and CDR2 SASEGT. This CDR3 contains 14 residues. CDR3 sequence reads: CASSERDSNQPQHF.

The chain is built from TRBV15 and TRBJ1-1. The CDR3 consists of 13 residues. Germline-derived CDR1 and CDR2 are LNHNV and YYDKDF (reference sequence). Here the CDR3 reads CATSRDIYTEAFF.

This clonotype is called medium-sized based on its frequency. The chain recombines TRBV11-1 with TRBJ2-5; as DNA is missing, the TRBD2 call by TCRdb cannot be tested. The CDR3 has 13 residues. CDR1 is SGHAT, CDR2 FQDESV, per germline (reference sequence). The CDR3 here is CASSFGLQETQYF.

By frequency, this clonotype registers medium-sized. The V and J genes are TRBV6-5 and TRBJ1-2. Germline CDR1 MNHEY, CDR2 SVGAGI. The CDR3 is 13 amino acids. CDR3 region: CASSYSAGYGYTF.

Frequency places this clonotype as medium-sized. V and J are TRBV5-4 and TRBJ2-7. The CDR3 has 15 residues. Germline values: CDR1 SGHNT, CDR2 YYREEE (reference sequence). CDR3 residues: CASSLESAGSYEQYF.

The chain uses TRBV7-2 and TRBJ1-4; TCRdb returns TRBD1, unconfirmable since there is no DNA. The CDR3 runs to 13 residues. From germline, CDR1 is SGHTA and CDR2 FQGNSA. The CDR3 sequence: CASSLDRGEKLFF. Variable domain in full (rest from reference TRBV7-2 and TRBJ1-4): GAGVSQSPSNKVTEKGKDVELRCDPISGHTALYWYRQSLGQGLEFLIYFQGNSAPDKSGLPSDRFSAERTGGSVSTLTIQRTQQEDSAVYLCASSLDRGEKLFFGSGTQLSVL.

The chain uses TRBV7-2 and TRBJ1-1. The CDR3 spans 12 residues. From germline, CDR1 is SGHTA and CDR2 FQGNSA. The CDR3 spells CASSFFQAEAFF.

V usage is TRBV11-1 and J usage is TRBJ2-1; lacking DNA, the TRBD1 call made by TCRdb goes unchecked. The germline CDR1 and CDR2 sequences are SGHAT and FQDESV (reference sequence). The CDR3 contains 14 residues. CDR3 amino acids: CASSLGAEYNEQFF.

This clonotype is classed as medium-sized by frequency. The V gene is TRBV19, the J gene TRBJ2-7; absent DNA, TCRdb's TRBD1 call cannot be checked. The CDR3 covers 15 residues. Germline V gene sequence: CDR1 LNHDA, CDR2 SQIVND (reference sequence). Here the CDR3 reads CASSMGGGRGYEQYF.

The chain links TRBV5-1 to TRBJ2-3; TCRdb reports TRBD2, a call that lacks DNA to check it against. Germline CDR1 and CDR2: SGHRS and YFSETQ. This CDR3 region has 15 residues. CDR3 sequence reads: CASSSTSGGTDTQYF.

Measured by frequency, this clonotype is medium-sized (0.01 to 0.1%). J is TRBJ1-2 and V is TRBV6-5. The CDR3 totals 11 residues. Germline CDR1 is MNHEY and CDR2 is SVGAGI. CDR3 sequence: CASREGYGYTF.

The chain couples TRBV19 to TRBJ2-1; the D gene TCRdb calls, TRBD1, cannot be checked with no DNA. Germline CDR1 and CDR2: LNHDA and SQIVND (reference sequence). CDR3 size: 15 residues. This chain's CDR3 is CASSDGQGASNEQFF.

The CDR3 spells CASRVGSGANVLTF. The chain combines TRBV7-9 with TRBJ2-6. CDR1 is SEHNR, CDR2 FQNEAQ, per germline (reference sequence). The CDR3 runs 14 residues. Based on the CDR3 plus reference TRBV7-9 and TRBJ2-6, the full variable domain is DTGVSQNPRHKITKRGQNVTFRCDPISEHNRLYWYRQTLGQGPEFLTYFQNEAQLEKSRLLSDRFSAERPKGSFSTLEIQRTEQGDSAMYLCASRVGSGANVLTFGAGSRLTVL.

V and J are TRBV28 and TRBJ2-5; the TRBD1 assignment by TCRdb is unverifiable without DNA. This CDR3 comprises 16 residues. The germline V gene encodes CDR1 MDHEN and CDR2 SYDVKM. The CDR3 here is CASSLPTGRRLETQYF.

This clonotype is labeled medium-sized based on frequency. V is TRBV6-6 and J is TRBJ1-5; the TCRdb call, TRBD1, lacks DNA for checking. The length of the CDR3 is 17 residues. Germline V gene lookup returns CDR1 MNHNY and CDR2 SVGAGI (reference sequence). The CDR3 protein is CASSYTWDRGSHQPQHF.

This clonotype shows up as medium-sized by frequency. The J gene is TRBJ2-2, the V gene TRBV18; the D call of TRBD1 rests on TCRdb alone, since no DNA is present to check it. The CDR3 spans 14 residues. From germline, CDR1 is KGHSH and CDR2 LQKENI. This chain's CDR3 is CASSPNPANGELFF.

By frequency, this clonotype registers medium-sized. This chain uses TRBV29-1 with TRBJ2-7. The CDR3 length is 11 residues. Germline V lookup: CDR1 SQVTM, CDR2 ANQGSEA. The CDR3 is CSVGLVDEQYF.

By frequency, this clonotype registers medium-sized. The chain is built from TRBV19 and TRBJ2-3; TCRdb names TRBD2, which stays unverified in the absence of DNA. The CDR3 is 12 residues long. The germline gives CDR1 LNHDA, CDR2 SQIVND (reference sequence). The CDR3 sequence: CASRISGDTQYF.

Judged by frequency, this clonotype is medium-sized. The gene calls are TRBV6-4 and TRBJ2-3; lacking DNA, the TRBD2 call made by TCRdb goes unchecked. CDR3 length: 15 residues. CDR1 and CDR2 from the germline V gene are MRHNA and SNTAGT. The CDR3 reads CASSGLAGGSDTQYF.

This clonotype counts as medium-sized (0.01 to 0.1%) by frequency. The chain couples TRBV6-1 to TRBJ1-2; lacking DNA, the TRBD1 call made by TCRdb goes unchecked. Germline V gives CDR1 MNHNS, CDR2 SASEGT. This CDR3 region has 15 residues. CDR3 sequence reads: CASSEAAGGTYGYTF.

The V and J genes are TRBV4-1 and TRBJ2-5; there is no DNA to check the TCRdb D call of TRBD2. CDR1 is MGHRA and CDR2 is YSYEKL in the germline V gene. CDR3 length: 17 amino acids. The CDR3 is CASSPIAGGPRQETQYF.

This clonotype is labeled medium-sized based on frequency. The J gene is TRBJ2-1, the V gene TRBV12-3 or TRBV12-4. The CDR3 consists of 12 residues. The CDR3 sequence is CASSFARNEQFF.

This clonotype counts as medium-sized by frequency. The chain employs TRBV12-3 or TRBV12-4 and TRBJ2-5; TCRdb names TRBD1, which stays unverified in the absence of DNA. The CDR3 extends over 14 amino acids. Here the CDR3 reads CASSKGDYGETQYF.

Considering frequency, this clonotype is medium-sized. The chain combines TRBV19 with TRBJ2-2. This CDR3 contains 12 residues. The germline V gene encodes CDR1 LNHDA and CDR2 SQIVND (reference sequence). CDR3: CASTTLAGELFF. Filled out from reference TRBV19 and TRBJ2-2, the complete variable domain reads DGGITQSPKYLFRKEGQNVTLSCEQNLNHDAMYWYRQDPGQGLRLIYYSQIVNDFQKGDIAEGYSVSREKKESFPLTVTSAQKNPTAFYLCASTTLAGELFFGEGSRLTVL.

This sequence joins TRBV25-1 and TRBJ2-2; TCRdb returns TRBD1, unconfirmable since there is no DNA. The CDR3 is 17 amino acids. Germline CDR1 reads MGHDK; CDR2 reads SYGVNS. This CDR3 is CASSPDLGNSNTGELFF. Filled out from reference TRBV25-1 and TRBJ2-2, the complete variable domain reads EADIYQTPRYLVIGTGKKITLECSQTMGHDKMYWYQQDPGMELHLIHYSYGVNSTEKGDLSSESTVSRIRTEHFPLTLESARPSHTSQYLCASSPDLGNSNTGELFFGEGSRLTVL.

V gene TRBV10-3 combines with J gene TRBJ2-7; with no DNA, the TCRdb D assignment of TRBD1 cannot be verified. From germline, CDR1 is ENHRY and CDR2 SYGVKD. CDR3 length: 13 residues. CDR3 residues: CAISESRGDEQYF.

This CDR3 is CSARNPLRSRQETQYF. The chain couples TRBV20-1 to TRBJ2-5; the TCRdb call, TRBD1, lacks DNA for checking. CDR1 is DFQATT, CDR2 SNEGSKA, per germline (reference sequence). CDR3 size: 16 residues.